This TCR beta chain was sequenced during a study of T cell repertoires in cytomegalovirus infection. Study details: The public TCR beta signatures pointed to both CMV infection and matching HLA type. General observations from the study: Clonotypes of TCR beta that were HLA-C-restricted and CMV-specific dominated the ex vivo response. Cumulated frequencies of public TCR beta families served to identify carriers of CMV plus the relevant HLA.

As for this clonotype: Its antigen is unidentified.

TCRdb ran MiXCR on the reads and lists one entry per CDR3 protein. The sample contains 60,000 to 75,000 distinct CDR3 sequences, approximately 24% of which appear only once. The sequence derives from a human donor in good health (CMV status not recorded). Some clones in this sample may be carry-over from other donors' samples. Sequencing was performed on PBMCs, sequenced either directly or after in vitro stimulation (not recorded which).

CDR3 in DNA: TGCGCCAGCAGCCAAACACTTCGCGTTCGGGAAAGCACCTTC. The encoded protein is CASSQTLRVRESTF. The chain couples TRBV4-1 to TRBJ1-2, with D hard to call. The V gene lost 2 bases and the J gene lost 13 bases, with 20 bases spanning the gap. Germline V gene lookup returns CDR1 MGHRA and CDR2 YSYEKL. The CDR3 runs 14 residues.